Reported below is one TCR beta chain. These data originate in a study of T cells expressing NK-cell markers. About the study: In the group of eight sequenced donors, seven were HCMV-seropositive and one was seronegative.

TCRdb reanalyzed the 5' RACE reads, giving one entry per CDR3 protein sequence and no DNA. Its clone listing holds 500,000 or so distinct CDR3 sequences. CDR1 and CDR2 (germline): SGHAT, FQNNGV. This CDR3 spans 14 amino acids. The clonotype comes from a man younger than 35 in good health. The chain carries TRBV11-2 and TRBJ1-2. Input material: blood T cells: a sorted CD56 or NKG2C T cell subset, CD4+ or CD8+ T cells, or bulk PBMC T cells (not recorded which). This CDR3 reads CASTLRGPNYGYTF.